Below, 21 T cell receptor beta chains from the same sample are listed, as sequenced in a study of blood T cell repertoires in COVID-19. Sequencing was performed with immunoSEQ multiplex PCR; in TCRdb, only in-frame clones are kept and a portion is missing. The sample shows approximately 280,000 clones, approximately 90% of them seen only once. Source material: PBMCs or T cells enriched from blood (not recorded which). The receptor source for this set is a woman aged 40 to 50 who had recovered from COVID-19.

This rearrangement joins TRBV5-3 to TRBJ2-1; TRBD1 matches at 8 bases. TRBV5-3 is sorted into the ORF group, with uncertain function. The CDR3 sequence is 23 residues long. Trimming removed 6 bases from V and 7 bases from J; junction bases left unmatched: 36. The CDR3 nucleotides read TGTGCCAGAATCCTCGTGAGACAGGGGTTCGTACCGACAGTAAGAAGAGATCGAAATGAGCAGTTCTTC. Translated: CARILVRQGFVPTVRRDRNEQFF.

The chain uses TRBV7-3 and TRBJ2-3; 9 bases agree with TRBD2. Germline assignment: CDR1 SGHTA and CDR2 FQGTGA. The CDR3 length is 15 residues. Trimming at V came to 2 bases and at J to 5 bases, leaving 5 bases not matched to a gene. CDR3 coding DNA: TGTGCCAGCAGCTTAGGGGAACTAGCGGGAGATACGCAGTATTTT. Its translation is CASSLGELAGDTQYF.

This chain links TRBV10-2 with TRBJ2-7; no firm D call. Per germline, CDR1 WSHSY and CDR2 SAAADI. The CDR3 has 15 residues. Trimming took 2 bases from V and 0 from J, leaving 11 bases between them. CDR3 sequence: CASSEGRSSSYEQYF. The CDR3 DNA sequence: TGCGCCAGCAGTGAGGGCCGGAGTAGCTCCTACGAGCAGTACTTC.

This clone was seen just once. The chain has TRBV7-2 and TRBJ2-2, with 8 bases fitting TRBD2. Trimming cost V 4 bases and J 4 bases; bases outside gene matches: 11. This CDR3 is built from 17 residues. Germline assignment: CDR1 SGHTA and CDR2 FQGNSA. The CDR3 sequence: CASSSFLREGLTGELFF. The CDR3 coding sequence is TGTGCCAGCAGCTCCTTTCTCCGGGAGGGCCTCACCGGGGAGCTGTTTTTT.

This chain connects TRBV18 to TRBJ1-1; D remains unclear. Trimming shortened V by 4 bases and J by 3 bases, and 9 bases separated the two germline ends. The CDR3 loop spans 13 amino acids. In germline, CDR1 is KGHSH, CDR2 LQKENI. Here the CDR3 reads CASSRSGDTEAFF. CDR3 sequence (DNA): TGTGCCAGCTCACGGTCCGGGGACACTGAAGCTTTCTTT. Full variable domain (missing parts from reference TRBV18 and TRBJ1-1): NAGVMQNPRHLVRRRGQEARLRCSPMKGHSHVYWYRQLPEEGLKFMVYLQKENIIDESGMPKERFSAEFPKEGPSILRIQQVVRGDSAAYFCASSRSGDTEAFFGQGTRLTVV.

The rearrangement uses TRBV19 and TRBJ1-1; D not resolved. The CDR3 runs to 15 residues. Trimming pared 2 bases from V and 0 bases from J, leaving 10 bases between. Germline values: CDR1 LNHDA, CDR2 SQIVND (reference sequence). The CDR3, as DNA: TGTGCCAGTAGTATAAGCGATCTGGTGAACACTGAAGCTTTCTTT. Translating it yields CASSISDLVNTEAFF.

The chain couples TRBV2 to TRBJ2-7; tentatively, D is TRBD1 (6 bases). The V end lost 6 bases, the J end lost 5 bases, and 20 bases lay between the germline ends. The CDR3 spans 15 residues. Looked up from germline, CDR1 is SNHLY and CDR2 is FYNNEI. For the CDR3, the DNA is TGTGCCAGCAGCGGGACAAACCCTTCCATCCACGAGCAGTACTTC. Protein product: CASSGTNPSIHEQYF.

The chain is built from TRBV2 and TRBJ1-2; D gene uncertain. Trimming pared 7 bases from V and 8 bases from J, leaving 14 bases between. CDR3 length equals 12 residues. Germline V gene sequence: CDR1 SNHLY, CDR2 FYNNEI. The CDR3 nucleotides read TGTGCCAGCACACCATACCCTAAGGGCTACACCTTC. Protein product: CASTPYPKGYTF.

The rearrangement links TRBV20-1 to TRBJ2-7; perhaps TRBD2 as D (6 bases). The germline V gene has CDR1 DFQATT and CDR2 SNEGSKA (reference sequence). The V end lost 6 bases, the J end lost 2 bases, and 8 bases lay between the germline ends. This CDR3 has 11 amino acids. CDR3 sequence (DNA): TGCAGTGCGGGGGGTCCCTACGAGCAGTACTTC. The encoded protein is CSAGGPYEQYF.

The rearrangement joins TRBV28 to TRBJ2-6; unclear D gene. Germline V gene lookup returns CDR1 MDHEN and CDR2 SYDVKM. The V and J ends lost 5 bases and 3 bases respectively, with 11 bases between them. The CDR3 is 15 amino acids. CDR3 nucleotides: TGTGCCAGCAGTCGCCAGAGGCTTGGGGCCAACGTCCTGACTTTC. Translated, it gives CASSRQRLGANVLTF. Based on the CDR3 plus reference TRBV28 and TRBJ2-6, the full variable domain is DVKVTQSSRYLVKRTGEKVFLECVQDMDHENMFWYRQDPGLGLRLIYFSYDVKMKEKGDIPEGYSVSREKKERFSLILESASTNQTSMYLCASSRQRLGANVLTFGAGSRLTVL.

V gene TRBV6-5 combines with J gene TRBJ2-1; 7 nucleotides agree with TRBD1. V gave up 4 bases and J gave up 7 bases; unmatched junction bases: 10. This CDR3 comprises 15 residues. CDR1 and CDR2 from the germline V gene are MNHEY and SVGAGI. This CDR3 is CASSSPRTGANEQFF. CDR3 DNA sequence: TGTGCCAGCAGTTCCCCCCGAACAGGGGCGAATGAGCAGTTCTTC.

The rearrangement links TRBV24-1 to TRBJ2-2; D is perhaps TRBD1 (5 bases). Per the germline V gene, CDR1 is KGHDR and CDR2 is SFDVKD. The CDR3 runs to 14 residues. Trimming shortened V by 5 bases and J by 5 bases, and 11 bases separated the two germline ends. As DNA, the CDR3 is TGTGCCACCAGTGGGGCAGGGATTACCGGGGAGCTGTTTTTT. Residues: CATSGAGITGELFF.

This chain joins TRBV5-1 and TRBJ2-3; TRBD1 agrees at 10 bases. The length of the CDR3 is 16 residues. Germline CDR1 reads SGHRS; CDR2 reads YFSETQ. After removal of 4 bases from V and 4 bases from J, the junction contained 9 bases not matched to a gene. The CDR3 DNA reads TGCGCCAGCAGCCCGTGGATGGGGACAGGGGCAGATACGCAGTATTTT. Translating gives CASSPWMGTGADTQYF.

The chain couples TRBV2 to TRBJ2-5, with a tentative D call TRBD1 (6 bases). Germline CDR1 SNHLY, CDR2 FYNNEI. V was trimmed by 6 bases and J by 3 bases, leaving 11 bases between them. The CDR3 has 13 amino acids. In DNA form, the CDR3 reads TGTGCCAGCAGGGAGGACAGAGAAGAGACCCAGTACTTC. Its protein product is CASREDREETQYF.

This clone has only one observation. The chain recombines TRBV2 with TRBJ1-6, with TRBD1 identical over 8 bases. Germline CDR1 reads SNHLY; CDR2 reads FYNNEI. The CDR3 covers 13 residues. The V and J ends lost 7 bases and 6 bases, in that order; junction bases with no gene match: 2. CDR3 sequence (DNA): TGTGCCAGCAACAGGGGGATTAATTCACCCCTCCACTTT. Translated: CASNRGINSPLHF.

This chain's CDR3 is CASSLYRGNEQYF. The CDR3 region has the DNA TGTGCCAGCAGTTTGTACAGGGGAAACGAGCAGTACTTC. The chain employs TRBV28 and TRBJ2-7, with TRBD1 matching 7 bases. Losses at the gene ends were 3 bases for V and 5 bases for J; bases not matched to a gene: 4. The CDR3 sequence is 13 residues long. Germline assignment: CDR1 MDHEN and CDR2 SYDVKM.

The chain uses TRBV5-1 and TRBJ1-2; D gene uncertain. Germline-derived CDR1 and CDR2 are SGHRS and YFSETQ. V was shortened by 0 bases and J by 6 bases, with 6 bases between the two germline ends. This CDR3 is 12 amino acids long. DNA of the CDR3: TGCGCCAGCAGCTTGGCCGGGGATGGCTACACCTTC. Protein sequence: CASSLAGDGYTF.

Only a few counts were recorded for this clone. J is TRBJ2-5 and V is TRBV7-2; D gene unclear. The CDR3 totals 13 residues. Trimming removed 1 base at V and 4 bases at J, with 7 bases between. CDR1 is SGHTA, CDR2 FQGNSA, per germline. This chain's CDR3 is CASSLGSGETQYF. CDR3 coding DNA: TGTGCCAGCAGCTTAGGGTCAGGAGAGACCCAGTACTTC.

The V call is TRBV7-9, the J call TRBJ1-1; 7 bases agree with TRBD1. In germline, CDR1 is SEHNR, CDR2 FQNEAQ (reference sequence). V dropped 2 bases and J dropped 4; count of bases not matched to a gene: 4. The length of the CDR3 is 14 residues. CDR3 in amino acids: CASSLLGQITEAFF. CDR3 sequence (DNA): TGTGCCAGCAGCTTATTGGGACAGATCACTGAAGCTTTCTTT. The variable domain in full, completed from reference TRBV7-9 and TRBJ1-1, reads DTGVSQNPRHKITKRGQNVTFRCDPISEHNRLYWYRQTLGQGPEFLTYFQNEAQLEKSRLLSDRFSAERPKGSFSTLEIQRTEQGDSAMYLCASSLLGQITEAFFGQGTRLTVV.

The genes are TRBV6-2 or TRBV6-3 and TRBJ2-5; 8 bases map to TRBD1. V was pared by 2 bases and J by 4 bases, with 6 bases of the junction left unmatched. There are 15 residues in the CDR3. The germline V gene encodes CDR1 MNHEY and CDR2 SVGEGT. CDR3 region: CASSYSKTGVETQYF. CDR3 in DNA: TGTGCCAGCAGTTACAGCAAGACAGGGGTAGAGACCCAGTACTTC.

The chain combines TRBV30 with TRBJ1-2, with D possibly being TRBD1 (6 bases). V gave up 4 bases and J gave up 6 bases, with 18 bases separating them. The CDR3 totals 14 residues. The germline V gene encodes CDR1 GTSNPN and CDR2 SVGIG (reference sequence). The CDR3 DNA reads TGTGCCTGGACCCCAACCGCGACAGGAGATGGCTACACCTTC. Its protein product is CAWTPTATGDGYTF.